This T cell receptor (beta chain) was documented in a study of cytomegalovirus exposure and HLA in healthy donors. Overall study: There were 70 million to 95 million unique TCRs (from HLA-typed donors) in an early data release. General study points: Within a later analysis, the majority of CMV-associated TCR beta chains appeared HLA-restricted.

Concerning this clone itself: Its antigen is still unknown.

Vbeta (60) and Jbeta (13) primers were used in the PCR. In the authors' methods: Later work found approximately 80 million unique TCR beta chains, with some 11 million shared. Data came from immunoSEQ multiplex PCR; TCRdb stores just in-frame clones and leaves some out. V, J and clone size are those of that table, while D and trimming were read from the DNA. The table has around 130,000 clones, 70% to 90% seen once. Sequences were obtained from PBMCs. The source is a woman aged 40 to 50 in good health and CMV-seronegative.

CDR3 protein: CASSLRGEQYF. As DNA, the CDR3 is TGTGCCAGCAGTCTCCGGGGCGAGCAGTACTTC. This chain links TRBV27 with TRBJ2-7; TRBD2 is a possible D gene (5 bases). Trimming cost V 5 bases and J 6 bases, with 8 bases left between them. The CDR3 length is 11 residues. Germline assignment: CDR1 MNHEY and CDR2 SMNVEV (reference sequence).